This T cell receptor beta chain appears in the sequencing data of a study of T-cell memory formation after mild COVID-19. Study at large: The study found TCR clusters largely donor specific.

Constant-segment-primed 5'RACE gave TCR alpha and TCR beta cDNA libraries with sample barcodes and UMIs. TCRdb redid the calling of the 5' RACE reads with MiXCR, one entry per CDR3 protein. Altogether about 560,000 distinct CDR3 sequences are present, approximately 19% being singletons, with the ten largest covering about 11%. On this clonotype: No antigen is known for it.

This CDR3 contains 15 residues. The V and J ends lost 3 bases and 0 bases respectively, with 10 bases between them. Germline V gives CDR1 SGHTA, CDR2 FQGTGA. Study-wide findings and caveats: From day 15 to 85, contracting clones were balanced between CD4 and CD8, whereas later expanders leaned toward CD4+.

The sample comprised PBMCs or a T cell subset sorted from them (not recorded which). The rearrangement joins TRBV7-3 to TRBJ2-3, with D possibly being TRBD2 (5 bases). The TCR comes from an adult woman who had mild COVID-19 (a few samples of this study predate the infection). Cell type and time point are not known. The CDR3, as DNA: TGTGCCAGCAGCTTCCAAGCGGCTAGCACAGATACGCAGTATTTT. Translated: CASSFQAASTDTQYF. Together with reference TRBV7-3 and TRBJ2-3, the CDR3 gives the full variable domain: GAGVSQTPSNKVTEKGKYVELRCDPISGHTALYWYRQSLGQGPEFLIYFQGTGAADDSGLPNDRFFAVRPEGSVSTLKIQRTERGDSAVYLCASSFQAASTDTQYFGPGTRLTVL.